A single sample is the source of the 10 T cell receptor beta chains below, sequenced in a study of T cell clones after liver transplantation (dated by TCRdb to the late 2010s). The library was built by means of the immunoSEQ multiplex PCR assay. TCRdb mirrors the immuneACCESS table, restricted to in-frame sequences. Some clones are absent from its copies; in checked studies, under half trace to an unresolved V gene, and the reason for the others is unknown. A total of about 75,000 clones appear in this sample, about 85% of them only once. 2% to 2.5% of the sample is taken by the ten largest. This sample comprised CD4+ T cells from blood, obtained less than 50 months after liver transplant. Receptors were obtained from a human patient who received a liver transplant. Following transplantation, part of the T cell population may be supplied by the graft donor rather than the patient.

The J gene is TRBJ2-7, the V gene TRBV28, with 7 nucleotides matching TRBD2. CDR1 MDHEN and CDR2 SYDVKM come from the germline V gene. After removal of 7 bases from V and 5 bases from J, the junction contained 8 bases not matched to a gene. The CDR3 has 13 residues. The CDR3 loop is CASTAAGLDEQYF. The CDR3 DNA is TGTGCCAGCACAGCAGCGGGACTGGACGAGCAGTACTTC.

The chain joins TRBV7-2 to TRBJ1-5; D is undetermined. Per the germline V gene, CDR1 is SGHTA and CDR2 is FQGNSA. V was cut by 1 base and J by 0 bases, with 7 bases left in between. The CDR3 runs 15 residues. The CDR3 DNA sequence: TGTGCCAGCAGCTTAGTCGTGGCTAGCAATCAGCCCCAGCATTTT. It codes for CASSLVVASNQPQHF.

The chain carries TRBV6-1 and TRBJ2-3; 9 nucleotides line up with TRBD2. Germline lookup yields CDR1 MNHNS and CDR2 SASEGT. With V trimmed by 10 bases and J by 2 bases, 10 bases remained unmatched. CDR3 size: 15 residues. The CDR3 is CATEREAISTDTQYF. CDR3 sequence (DNA): TGTGCCACGGAGCGGGAGGCCATTTCCACAGATACGCAGTATTTT.

The J gene is TRBJ1-1, the V gene TRBV19; D is perhaps TRBD1 (6 bases). Trimming stripped 5 bases from V and 0 bases from J, with 19 bases between. The CDR3 consists of 17 residues. In germline, CDR1 is LNHDA, CDR2 SQIVND (reference sequence). CDR3 DNA sequence: TGTGCCAGTAGTCCGGAGGGGGGCGTGGGGATGAACACTGAAGCTTTCTTT. It encodes CASSPEGGVGMNTEAFF.

The rearrangement joins TRBV14 to TRBJ1-1; D is unresolved. CDR1 and CDR2 (germline): SGHDN, FVKESK. V gave up 2 bases and J gave up 4 bases, with 8 bases separating them. The CDR3 has 13 amino acids. Here the CDR3 reads CASSQFAVTEAFF. DNA of the CDR3: TGTGCCAGCAGCCAATTTGCGGTCACTGAAGCTTTCTTT. The variable domain in full, completed from reference TRBV14 and TRBJ1-1, reads EAGVTQFPSHSVIEKGQTVTLRCDPISGHDNLYWYRRVMGKEIKFLLHFVKESKQDESGMPNNRFLAERTGGTYSTLKVQPAELEDSGVYFCASSQFAVTEAFFGQGTRLTVV.

The chain joins TRBV7-2 to TRBJ2-2; D may be TRBD1 (6 bases). Germline CDR1 SGHTA, CDR2 FQGNSA. V was pared by 1 base and J by 6 bases, with 12 bases between. The CDR3 totals 15 residues. The DNA for the CDR3 is TGTGCCAGCAGCTTAGAGATAGGGGGATCCGGGGAGCTGTTTTTT. Protein sequence: CASSLEIGGSGELFF.

The J gene is TRBJ2-1, the V gene TRBV7-2; 13 bases match TRBD2. Trimming at V came to 5 bases and at J to 12 bases, leaving 7 bases not matched to a gene. The CDR3 has 14 amino acids. Germline V gene lookup returns CDR1 SGHTA and CDR2 FQGNSA. CDR3 residues: CASSPRTSGSRQFF. CDR3 DNA sequence: TGTGCCAGCAGCCCCCGGACTAGCGGGAGCAGGCAGTTCTTC.

The chain employs TRBV5-6 and TRBJ2-3, with D maybe TRBD1 (6 bases). Deletions cut 3 bases from V and 3 bases from J, with 11 bases between. This CDR3 has 14 amino acids. CDR1 and CDR2 (germline): SGHDT, YYEEEE. The CDR3: CASSWGPETDTQYF. Written as DNA, the CDR3 is TGTGCCAGCAGCTGGGGGCCGGAGACAGATACGCAGTATTTT.

The chain employs TRBV6-4 and TRBJ1-5, with 7 bases aligning to TRBD1. Germline CDR1 MRHNA, CDR2 SNTAGT. J was trimmed by 4 bases and V by 6 bases; bases with no gene match: 3. This CDR3 has 13 residues. The CDR3 region is CASSPRGNQPQHF. The CDR3 DNA is TGTGCCAGCAGCCCCAGGGGGAATCAGCCCCAGCATTTT.

CDR3 loop: CAIRPGQGSNTEAFF. The CDR3 DNA follows: TGTGCCATCAGACCGGGACAGGGTTCGAACACTGAAGCTTTCTTT. The chain links TRBV10-3 to TRBJ1-1; 9 bases match TRBD1. The CDR3 is made up of 15 amino acids. Per the germline V gene, CDR1 is ENHRY and CDR2 is SYGVKD. V gave up 6 bases and J gave up 1 base; unmatched junction bases: 6.